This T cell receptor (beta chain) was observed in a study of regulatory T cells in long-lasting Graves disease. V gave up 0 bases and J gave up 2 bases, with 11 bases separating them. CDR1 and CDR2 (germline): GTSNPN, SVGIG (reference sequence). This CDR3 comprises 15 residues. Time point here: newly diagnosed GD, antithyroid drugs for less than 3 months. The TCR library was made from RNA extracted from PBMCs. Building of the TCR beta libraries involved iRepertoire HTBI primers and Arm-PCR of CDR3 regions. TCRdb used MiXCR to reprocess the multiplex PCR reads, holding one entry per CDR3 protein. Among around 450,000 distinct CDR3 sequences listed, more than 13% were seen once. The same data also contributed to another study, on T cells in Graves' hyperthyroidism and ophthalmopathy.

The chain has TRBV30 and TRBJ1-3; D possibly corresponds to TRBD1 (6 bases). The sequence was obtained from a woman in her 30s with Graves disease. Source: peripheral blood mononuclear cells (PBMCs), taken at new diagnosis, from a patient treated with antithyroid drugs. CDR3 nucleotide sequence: TGTGCCTGGAGTGTAGATACAGGGACTGGAAACACCATATATTTT. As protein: CAWSVDTGTGNTIYF.